The 25 T cell receptor beta chains in this list originate from one sample, sequenced in a study of metastatic and nonmetastatic thyroid tumors. TCRdb re-clonotyped the PCR reads via MiXCR. The repertoire holds 20,000 or so clones, with 15% to 18% as singletons. Patients had received no treatment of any kind before thyroid surgery. Sequenced sample: blood. The receptor source for this set is a female donor with papillary thyroid cancer or a benign thyroid nodule (not recorded which). Some clones in this sample may be carry-over from other donors' samples.

This clone has only a few counts. This chain uses TRBV18 with TRBJ2-3; D is unresolved. Germline V gene sequence: CDR1 KGHSH, CDR2 LQKENI. Trimming removed 6 bases at V and 4 bases at J, with 8 bases between. The CDR3 extends over 12 amino acids. This CDR3 reads CASSSVSDTQYF. DNA for the CDR3: TGTGCCAGCTCTTCGGTTTCAGATACGCAGTATTTT.

This clone was detected ten times or more. The chain joins TRBV10-3 to TRBJ2-3, with D perhaps being TRBD1 or TRBD2 (5 bases each). This CDR3 spans 13 amino acids. Looked up from germline, CDR1 is ENHRY and CDR2 is SYGVKD. V was shortened by 6 bases and J by 6 bases, with 13 bases between the two germline ends. The CDR3 DNA follows: TGTGCCATCAGGGGTGGGGACGGGGATACGCAGTATTTT. The encoded protein is CAIRGGDGDTQYF.

Many counts were recorded for this clone. The V call is TRBV28, the J call TRBJ2-3, with D unresolved. V lost 3 bases, J lost 1 base, and 2 bases lay in between. Germline V gene lookup returns CDR1 MDHEN and CDR2 SYDVKM. The CDR3 loop spans 12 amino acids. The CDR3 DNA follows: TGTGCCAGCAGTTTGGGCACAGATACGCAGTATTTT. It encodes CASSLGTDTQYF.

The chain links TRBV5-1 to TRBJ2-3; 8 bases are shared with TRBD2. Germline CDR1 reads SGHRS; CDR2 reads YFSETQ. The CDR3 is 18 residues long. Trimming took 2 bases from V and 6 from J; bases not matched to a gene: 17. CDR3 protein: CASSLLSGIPGGPDTQYF. The CDR3 DNA is TGCGCCAGCAGCTTACTTAGCGGGATCCCGGGGGGTCCGGATACGCAGTATTTT.

At least ten counts were recorded for this clone. This chain uses TRBV27 with TRBJ2-1; TRBD2 might be the D (5 bases). This CDR3 is 16 amino acids long. Germline assignment: CDR1 MNHEY and CDR2 SMNVEV (reference sequence). V gave up 5 bases and J gave up 3 bases, with 17 bases separating them. The CDR3 DNA sequence: TGTGCCAGCAGTCTCCGGACTGTCGCACTCTACAATGAGCAGTTCTTC. Its translation: CASSLRTVALYNEQFF.

This clone was detected ten times or more. This rearrangement joins TRBV5-1 to TRBJ1-4; perhaps TRBD1 as D (5 bases). V lost 4 bases and J lost 4, with 20 bases in between. The germline gives CDR1 SGHRS, CDR2 YFSETQ. The CDR3 loop spans 17 amino acids. DNA for the CDR3: TGCGCCAGCAGCCCCCTACGGGGGGAGGGTGGTAATGAAAAACTGTTTTTT. It translates to CASSPLRGEGGNEKLFF.

This clone was found many times. CDR3 sequence reads: CASSFSEETQYF. For the CDR3, the DNA is TGCGCCAGCAGCTTCAGCGAAGAGACCCAGTACTTC. This sequence joins TRBV5-1 and TRBJ2-5; no reliable D call. The length of the CDR3 is 12 residues. Germline V gives CDR1 SGHRS, CDR2 YFSETQ. Trimming took off 2 bases at V and 3 bases at J, with 5 bases between the two ends.

This clone was detected only once. At one end, the junction sequence differs from germline, possibly due to a read error. The chain couples TRBV20-1 to TRBJ1-5, with D tentatively TRBD1 (5 bases). Per the germline V gene, CDR1 is DFQATT and CDR2 is SNEGSKA (reference sequence). The CDR3 totals 16 residues. CDR3 in DNA: TGCAGTGCGGAAACCGGGACCCCGGAGGCAAATCAGCCTCAGCATTTT. Protein product: CSAETGTPEANQPQHF.

This clone has ten or more counts. V gene TRBV4-1 combines with J gene TRBJ1-1, with D uncertain. This CDR3 contains 14 residues. V dropped 1 base and J dropped 0 bases, with 6 bases sitting between them. Germline V gene data show CDR1 as MGHRA and CDR2 as YSYEKL. The CDR3, as DNA: TGCGCCAGCAGCCAAGGGCGGATGAACACTGAAGCTTTCTTT. Its protein product is CASSQGRMNTEAFF.

This clone was seen at least ten times. CDR3 region: CASSMEWGANVLTF. The CDR3 DNA reads TGTGCCAGCAGCATGGAGTGGGGGGCCAACGTCCTGACTTTC. V usage is TRBV5-8 and J usage is TRBJ2-6; the D is unclear. V was pared by 4 bases and J by 4 bases, with 9 bases between. Germline V gives CDR1 SGHTS, CDR2 YDEGEE. The length of the CDR3 is 14 residues.

The CDR3 nucleotides are TGTGCCAGCAGTTACTCTGCTGGGGCCCGGGGTTTCGAGCAGTACTTC. This codes for CASSYSAGARGFEQYF. The V call is TRBV6-5, the J call TRBJ2-7; D could derive from TRBD1 or TRBD2 (5 bases each). The CDR3 loop spans 16 amino acids. Germline V gene sequence: CDR1 MNHEY, CDR2 SVGAGI. The V and J ends lost 0 bases and 6 bases respectively, with 18 bases between them.

In its sample, this clone is medium-sized (0.01 to 0.1%). The chain carries TRBV15 and TRBJ2-7, with 9 bases fitting TRBD1. This CDR3 is 14 amino acids long. From germline, CDR1 is LNHNV and CDR2 YYDKDF (reference sequence). V lost 2 bases and J lost 4; bases outside the gene matches: 3. This CDR3 is CATSRPGTGYEQYF. The CDR3 DNA is TGTGCCACCAGCAGACCCGGGACAGGGTACGAGCAGTACTTC. Together with reference TRBV15 and TRBJ2-7, the CDR3 gives the full variable domain: DAMVIQNPRYQVTQFGKPVTLSCSQTLNHNVMYWYQQKSSQAPKLLFHYYDKDFNNEADTPDNFQSRRPNTSFCFLDIRSPGLGDTAMYLCATSRPGTGYEQYFGPGTRLTVT.

Of note for this clone: This may stem from a read error, because a much larger clone lies one nucleotide away. The rearrangement joins TRBV12-3 or TRBV12-4 to TRBJ2-1; D is unresolved. The CDR3 loop spans 13 amino acids. The V and J ends lost 4 bases and 8 bases respectively, with 12 bases between them. The CDR3 spells CASSWYMDDEQFF. The CDR3 bases are TGTGCCAGCAGTTGGTACATGGACGATGAGCAGTTCTTC.

This clone was found many times. The chain links TRBV15 to TRBJ1-5, with 7 bases that match TRBD1. Per the germline V gene, CDR1 is LNHNV and CDR2 is YYDKDF (reference sequence). J gave up 3 bases and V 5 bases, and 10 bases lay outside the gene matches. The CDR3 has 16 amino acids. CDR3 nucleotides: TGTGCCACCAGCGCCTCAGCGGGACAGATCAATCAGCCCCAGCATTTT. It encodes CATSASAGQINQPQHF.

This chain joins TRBV5-1 and TRBJ1-2; maybe TRBD1 (5 bases). The V and J ends lost 5 bases and 0 bases respectively, with 14 bases between them. Germline V gene data show CDR1 as SGHRS and CDR2 as YFSETQ. This CDR3 contains 15 residues. Here the CDR3 DNA reads TGCGCCAGCAGGAACAGGTCGCTACCTAACTATGGCTACACCTTC. Translation gives CASRNRSLPNYGYTF.

The table lists this clone with many counts. CDR3 bases: TGTGCCAGCAGTTACGGACTAGCGGGGGAACAAGAGACCCAGTACTTC. This translates into CASSYGLAGEQETQYF. The rearrangement joins TRBV6-2 or TRBV6-3 to TRBJ2-5; 13 bases are a match to TRBD2. In germline, CDR1 is MNHEY, CDR2 SVGEGT. The V gene end was trimmed by 2 bases and the J gene end by 2 bases; junction bases not matched to a gene: 2. The CDR3 length is 16 residues.

As to this clone: The germline gene is not matched at one end of the junction; a read error may be the cause. V gene TRBV6-1 combines with J gene TRBJ2-1; a weak D match, TRBD1 (6 bases). This CDR3 is 14 amino acids long. Germline CDR1 and CDR2: MNHNS and SASEGT. The CDR3 sequence: CAGSEAQGTNEQFF. In DNA, the CDR3 is TGTGCCGGCAGTGAAGCTCAGGGGACCAATGAGCAGTTCTTC.

This clone turned up a few times. The V call is TRBV2, the J call TRBJ1-1, with D uncertain. Trimming stripped 8 bases from V and 0 bases from J, with 10 bases between. The CDR3 length is 13 residues. From germline, CDR1 is SNHLY and CDR2 FYNNEI. The CDR3 DNA follows: TGTGCCAGCGGTCCGACGGTGAACACTGAAGCTTTCTTT. It specifies CASGPTVNTEAFF. The variable domain in full, with the rest retrieved from reference TRBV2 and TRBJ1-1, is EPEVTQTPSHQVTQMGQEVILRCVPISNHLYFYWYRQILGQKVEFLVSFYNNEISEKSEIFDDQFSVERPDGSNFTLKIRSTKLEDSAMYFCASGPTVNTEAFFGQGTRLTVV.

This clone has at least ten counts. This rearrangement joins TRBV20-1 to TRBJ2-5, with 7 bases that match TRBD1. The CDR3 covers 14 residues. Germline V gene sequence: CDR1 DFQATT, CDR2 SNEGSKA (reference sequence). As DNA, the CDR3 is TGCAGCGCCAAAGCCGGGACAGCCCAAGAGACCCAGTACTTC. This sequence encodes CSAKAGTAQETQYF.

Within the sample, this clone is medium-sized. V is TRBV28 and J is TRBJ1-5, with TRBD1 as a possible D gene (6 bases). Per the germline V gene, CDR1 is MDHEN and CDR2 is SYDVKM. The CDR3 length is 15 residues. The V end was cut by 3 bases, the J end by 4 bases, with 13 bases between. CDR3 sequence: CASSFLRGGNQPQHF. CDR3 DNA sequence: TGTGCCAGCAGTTTTTTAAGGGGGGGAAATCAGCCCCAGCATTTT.

This clone is labeled as medium-sized. V usage is TRBV6-1 and J usage is TRBJ1-2; tentative D call: TRBD1 (5 bases). CDR1 is MNHNS and CDR2 is SASEGT in the germline V gene. The CDR3 sequence is 15 residues long. V lost 5 bases and J lost 4, with 17 bases in between. CDR3 sequence reads: CASSRSRPGAYGYTF. CDR3 bases: TGTGCCAGCAGTAGAAGCCGTCCCGGGGCCTATGGCTACACCTTC.

This clone has ten or more counts. This sequence joins TRBV3-1 and TRBJ2-5; D is undetermined. Trimming stripped 5 bases from V and 1 base from J, with 14 bases between. Germline lookup yields CDR1 LGHDT and CDR2 YNNKEL (reference sequence). The CDR3 runs 15 residues. CDR3 DNA: TGTGCCAGCAGCTCCGTCCTAGGTTCCCAAGAGACCCAGTACTTC. Translated, it gives CASSSVLGSQETQYF.

This clone has at least ten counts. The V gene is TRBV28, the J gene TRBJ2-5; 10 nucleotides match TRBD2. CDR3 size: 15 residues. CDR1 is MDHEN and CDR2 is SYDVKM in the germline V gene. Trimming removed 0 bases from V and 7 bases from J; junction bases left unmatched: 5. CDR3 nucleotide sequence: TGTGCCAGCAGTTTATGGGCTAGCGGGAGAGGGACCCAGTACTTC. As protein: CASSLWASGRGTQYF.

In its sample, this clone was seen many times. The V gene is TRBV25-1, the J gene TRBJ2-3, with TRBD2 matching 7 bases. After removal of 1 base from V and 6 bases from J, the junction contained 10 bases not matched to a gene. This CDR3 spans 16 amino acids. The germline CDR1 and CDR2 sequences are MGHDK and SYGVNS. The CDR3 sequence is CASSELVAGTWDTQYF. The DNA of the CDR3 is TGTGCCAGCAGTGAATTGGTAGCGGGCACGTGGGATACGCAGTATTTT.

V and J are TRBV5-8 and TRBJ1-2; D is unresolved. The CDR3 length is 11 residues. Germline CDR1 is SGHTS and CDR2 is YDEGEE. V gave up 0 bases and J gave up 8 bases, with 5 bases separating them. This chain's CDR3 is CASSLVRGYTF. CDR3 DNA: TGTGCCAGCAGCTTGGTGAGGGGCTACACCTTC. The full variable domain, completed using reference TRBV5-8 and TRBJ1-2, is EAGVTQSPTHLIKTRGQQATLRCSPISGHTSVYWYQQALGLGLQFLLWYDEGEERNRGNFPPRFSGRQFPNYSSELNVNALELEDSALYLCASSLVRGYTFGSGTRLTVV.